Below are 22 T cell receptor beta chains sequenced from a single sample in a study of blood T cell repertoires in COVID-19. Here immunoSEQ multiplex PCR was the method, and the copy in TCRdb shows in-frame clones only, minus some. The table lists fewer than 450,000 clones, 87% of them singletons, with roughly 6% in the top ten. The sequencing input was peripheral blood. These receptors were obtained from a woman between 50 and 59 years old with COVID-19, enrolled during active disease.

This rearrangement joins TRBV18 to TRBJ1-1; D unresolved. V lost 0 bases and J lost 1, with 12 bases in between. This CDR3 comprises 16 residues. Per the germline V gene, CDR1 is KGHSH and CDR2 is LQKENI. This chain's CDR3 is CASSPPWAYKNTEAFF. In nucleotides, the CDR3 is TGTGCCAGCTCACCACCGTGGGCCTACAAGAACACTGAAGCTTTCTTT.

The chain is built from TRBV5-4 and TRBJ2-3, with a tentative D call TRBD2 (6 bases). Germline CDR1 and CDR2: SGHNT and YYREEE (reference sequence). CDR3 length equals 14 residues. V lost 2 bases to trimming and J lost 5 bases, with 12 bases between them. CDR3 coding DNA: TGTGCCAGCAGCTTCGGGAGTCGGGGAGATACGCAGTATTTT. It encodes CASSFGSRGDTQYF. Full variable domain (outside the CDR3, taken from reference TRBV5-4 and TRBJ2-3): ETGVTQSPTHLIKTRGQQVTLRCSSQSGHNTVSWYQQALGQGPQFIFQYYREEENGRGNFPPRFSGLQFPNYSSELNVNALELDDSALYLCASSFGSRGDTQYFGPGTRLTVL.

This chain links TRBV24-1 with TRBJ2-1; a weak D match, TRBD1 (6 bases). This CDR3 is 15 amino acids long. Trimming pared 6 bases from V and 6 bases from J, leaving 17 bases between. Germline lookup yields CDR1 KGHDR and CDR2 SFDVKD. CDR3 residues: CATSLSGAQGNEQFF. The CDR3 DNA follows: TGTGCCACCAGTCTTTCAGGGGCCCAAGGCAATGAGCAGTTCTTC.

The CDR3 DNA sequence: TGCGCCAGCAGAAGGGACAGAACAATGAACACTGAAGCTTTCTTT. It specifies CASRRDRTMNTEAFF. The V gene is TRBV5-1, the J gene TRBJ1-1; 7 bases line up with TRBD1. With V trimmed by 5 bases and J by 0 bases, 7 bases remained unmatched. Germline V CDR1 and CDR2: SGHRS, YFSETQ. The CDR3 covers 15 residues.

This rearrangement joins TRBV6-2 or TRBV6-3 to TRBJ1-2; 7 positions match TRBD1. With 5 bases clipped from V and 0 bases from J, the junction kept 9 bases outside the gene matches. This CDR3 has 16 amino acids. The germline V gene encodes CDR1 MNHEY and CDR2 SVGEGT. Here the CDR3 DNA reads TGTGCCAGCAGTGGACCTGGGACAGCTTCTAACTATGGCTACACCTTC. It is translated as CASSGPGTASNYGYTF.

The chain carries TRBV18 and TRBJ1-1, with D tentatively TRBD1 (5 bases). CDR1 is KGHSH, CDR2 LQKENI, per germline. The CDR3 has 13 residues. Trimming took 3 bases from V and 8 from J, leaving 13 bases between them. In DNA, the CDR3 is TGTGCCAGCTCACCGGGGCAGGGATCAGAAGCTTTCTTT. Protein: CASSPGQGSEAFF.

The chain uses TRBV28 and TRBJ1-3, with D possibly matching TRBD1 (6 bases). Germline assignment: CDR1 MDHEN and CDR2 SYDVKM. Trimming removed 1 base from V and 0 bases from J, with 19 bases in between. The CDR3 sequence is 19 residues long. The chain's CDR3 is CASSLFAWGRIISGNTIYF. The CDR3 coding sequence is TGTGCCAGCAGTTTATTTGCGTGGGGGCGCATCATCTCTGGAAACACCATATATTTT.

CDR3 nucleotides: TGTGCCAGTAGTGACCCGGGACAGGGATATAATGAGCAGTTCTTC. Amino acids: CASSDPGQGYNEQFF. The chain joins TRBV19 to TRBJ2-1; 9 bases align to TRBD1. The germline V gene encodes CDR1 LNHDA and CDR2 SQIVND (reference sequence). This CDR3 comprises 15 residues. The V and J ends lost 5 bases and 7 bases, in that order; junction bases with no gene match: 9.

This clone has only one observation. The chain uses TRBV6-5 and TRBJ1-3; 7 bases are shared with TRBD1. Losses at the gene ends were 9 bases for V and 2 bases for J; bases not matched to a gene: 1. CDR1 is MNHEY, CDR2 SVGAGI, per germline. This CDR3 contains 12 residues. CDR3 residues: CASDRAGNTIYF. In DNA, the CDR3 is TGTGCCAGTGACAGGGCTGGAAACACCATATATTTT.

V usage is TRBV28 and J usage is TRBJ1-1; 7 bases are a match to TRBD1. In germline, CDR1 is MDHEN, CDR2 SYDVKM. CDR3 length: 14 amino acids. The ends lost 6 bases at V and 1 base at J; junction bases unmatched: 5. CDR3 bases: TGTGCCAGCAGCTCGGACAGGACGAACACTGAAGCTTTCTTT. This gives the protein CASSSDRTNTEAFF.

This chain connects TRBV27 to TRBJ2-1; 13 bases are a match to TRBD2. This CDR3 region has 17 residues. Germline V lookup: CDR1 MNHEY, CDR2 SMNVEV (reference sequence). V was pared by 6 bases and J by 4 bases, with 9 bases of the junction left unmatched. CDR3 bases: TGTGCCAGCAGGCATGGGACTAGCGGGACACTTTACAATGAGCAGTTCTTC. Translation: CASRHGTSGTLYNEQFF.

The V gene is TRBV6-6, the J gene TRBJ2-7; possibly TRBD1 for D (5 bases). Germline lookup yields CDR1 MNHNY and CDR2 SVGAGI (reference sequence). CDR3 length: 14 residues. Trimming took 1 base from V and 5 from J, leaving 12 bases between them. DNA for the CDR3: TGTGCCAGCAGTTACTGGGGCAGTTCGCACGAGCAGTACTTC. It yields the protein CASSYWGSSHEQYF.

The chain links TRBV19 to TRBJ2-5; 7 nucleotides match TRBD2. The germline gives CDR1 LNHDA, CDR2 SQIVND (reference sequence). The CDR3 totals 15 residues. J lost 1 base, V lost 7 bases, and 9 bases had no gene match. The CDR3 sequence is CASTLRGGPQETQYF. The CDR3 coding sequence is TGTGCCAGTACCCTCCGCGGGGGACCCCAAGAGACCCAGTACTTC.

A few counts support this clone. This chain links TRBV4-3 with TRBJ1-6; 9 bases agree with TRBD1. The CDR3 loop spans 17 amino acids. V trimming: 4 bases; J trimming: 8 bases; junction bases outside the gene matches: 12. From germline, CDR1 is LGHNA and CDR2 YSLEER. CDR3 protein: CASSPAGTGLFDSPLHF. CDR3 in DNA: TGCGCCAGCAGCCCCGCCGGGACAGGGTTATTTGATTCACCCCTCCACTTT.

This chain joins TRBV27 and TRBJ1-2; 11 nucleotides agree with TRBD1. The CDR3 contains 13 residues. V shed 8 bases, J shed 4 bases, and the junction held 3 bases outside the gene matches. Per germline, CDR1 MNHEY and CDR2 SMNVEV (reference sequence). The CDR3 coding sequence is TGTGCCAGCCGGACAGGGGGCGTCTATGGCTACACCTTC. Amino acids: CASRTGGVYGYTF.

CDR3 region: CATLLNTEAFF. The CDR3 nucleotides are TGTGCTACTCTGTTGAACACTGAAGCTTTCTTT. The chain links TRBV12-5 to TRBJ1-1; unclear D gene. V was pared by 10 bases and J by 0 bases, with 6 bases between. Germline-derived CDR1 and CDR2 are LGHNT and FRNRAP. The CDR3 has 11 amino acids.

J is TRBJ1-5 and V is TRBV30; 8 positions agree with TRBD1. This CDR3 comprises 17 residues. CDR1 and CDR2 from the germline V gene are GTSNPN and SVGIG (reference sequence). V shed 0 bases, J shed 4 bases, and the junction held 11 bases outside the gene matches. CDR3 bases: TGTGCCTGGAGTGTGCAATGGGGGACAGGAGGAAATCAGCCCCAGCATTTT. Translated, it gives CAWSVQWGTGGNQPQHF.

The CDR3 bases are TGCGCCAGCAGCCGATACTCTCAGGACACCGGGGAGCTGTTTTTT. Its translation: CASSRYSQDTGELFF. The chain recombines TRBV4-3 with TRBJ2-2; D not resolved. Trimming took off 4 bases at V and 3 bases at J, with 12 bases between the two ends. The CDR3 totals 15 residues. Germline V gene data show CDR1 as LGHNA and CDR2 as YSLEER.

The chain joins TRBV7-6 to TRBJ1-2; a weak D match, TRBD1 (5 bases). V was pared by 5 bases and J by 7 bases, with 20 bases between. This CDR3 comprises 15 residues. CDR1 and CDR2 from the germline V gene are SGHVS and FNYEAQ. CDR3 sequence (DNA): TGTGCCAGCAGCCCCACCGCCCCGGGGGGTGGTGGCTACACCTTC. Translated, it gives CASSPTAPGGGGYTF.

The chain links TRBV5-1 to TRBJ2-1; 11 bases are shared with TRBD2. The CDR3 contains 17 residues. The trim removed 0 bases at V and 0 bases at J, leaving 2 bases unmatched. Germline V gene lookup returns CDR1 SGHRS and CDR2 YFSETQ. CDR3 nucleotide sequence: TGCGCCAGCAGCTTGGTAGCGGGAGGGATCTCCTACAATGAGCAGTTCTTC. Its protein product is CASSLVAGGISYNEQFF.

The J gene is TRBJ1-4, the V gene TRBV3-1 (or the pseudogene TRBV3-2); TRBD1 is a possible D gene (6 bases). With 4 bases removed from V and 7 bases from J, the gap between germline ends came to 13 bases. In germline, CDR1 is LGHDT, CDR2 YNNKEL (reference sequence). The CDR3 runs 14 residues. The CDR3 nucleotides read TGTGCCAGCAGCCTGCGGGGGGCGAGTGAAAAACTGTTTTTT. Its protein is CASSLRGASEKLFF.

The V and J genes are TRBV2 and TRBJ2-7; a possible D gene is TRBD1 (5 bases). Trimming took 2 bases from V and 2 from J, leaving 13 bases between them. The germline V gene encodes CDR1 SNHLY and CDR2 FYNNEI. The CDR3 covers 15 residues. The CDR3 DNA reads as TGTGCCAGCAGTGAAAGGGGCACGAATACCTACGAGCAGTACTTC. This translates into CASSERGTNTYEQYF.